This T cell receptor beta chain was obtained from a study of T cells in Graves' hyperthyroidism and ophthalmopathy. To note about this clonotype: No antigen is known for it.

The germline V gene has CDR1 MNHNS and CDR2 SASEGT. The CDR3 extends over 17 amino acids. The V segment lost 3 bases and the J segment 8 bases; nucleotides outside the gene matches: 12. There were TCR beta CDR3 regions amplified from RNA transcripts. With the HTBI primer set, the TCR CDR3 went through a first round of RT-PCR. One entry per CDR3 protein results from TCRdb running MiXCR on the multiplex PCR reads. The sample lists roughly 700,000 distinct CDR3 sequences; around 15% were seen once. Study results and limitations: With a median lead of approximately 6 months before onset, the model predicted ophthalmopathy. Patients with ophthalmopathy were separated from those with stable hyperthyroidism by a 13 V-J model.

When ophthalmopathy did not progress within 18 months, Graves' hyperthyroidism was considered stable. Clinical symptoms, serum thyroxine and TRAb, thyroid ultrasound and orbital computed tomography together formed the diagnostic basis. The chain carries TRBV6-1 and TRBJ2-1; 11 bases line up with TRBD2. This sequence was found in a man aged 45-65 years with Graves' hyperthyroidism. Specimen: blood. CDR3 in amino acids: CASSDGGRTSGSHEQFF. In DNA, the CDR3 is TGTGCCAGCAGTGATGGGGGTAGGACTAGCGGGTCGCATGAGCAGTTCTTC.